Following are 6 T cell receptor beta chains from one sample sequenced in a study of shared T cell receptors in the human thymus. Profiled with immunoSEQ multiplex PCR; TCRdb holds only in-frame clones, not every one. The table has 550,000 to 800,000 clones, 80% to 90% seen once. These same records also appear under a second study, on human thymus T cells.

Sequencing input: thymocytes. The source is a girl under three years old with a congenital heart defect.

This chain connects TRBV5-5 to TRBJ1-2; perhaps TRBD1 as D (6 bases). Trimming shortened V by 3 bases and J by 6 bases, and 9 bases separated the two germline ends. The CDR3 length is 12 residues. Germline values: CDR1 SGHKS, CDR2 YYEKEE (reference sequence). Written as DNA, the CDR3 is TGTGCCAGCAGCTGGACAGAGAATGGCTACACCTTC. It yields the protein CASSWTENGYTF. The full variable domain, rest sourced from reference TRBV5-5 and TRBJ1-2, is DAGVTQSPTHLIKTRGQQVTLRCSPISGHKSVSWYQQVLGQGPQFIFQYYEKEERGRGNFPDRFSARQFPNYSSELNVNALLLGDSALYLCASSWTENGYTFGSGTRLTVV.

This rearrangement joins TRBV5-6 to TRBJ2-3; TRBD1 agrees at 7 bases. The CDR3 runs 15 residues. CDR1 and CDR2 from the germline V gene are SGHDT and YYEEEE. Trimming removed 4 bases from V and 1 base from J; junction bases left unmatched: 6. Written as DNA, the CDR3 is TGTGCCAGCAGCCTCAACAGGGGTGGCACAGATACGCAGTATTTT. It codes for CASSLNRGGTDTQYF.

The table lists this clone with a count of one. The V gene is TRBV29-1, the J gene TRBJ2-3, with a possible D match to TRBD2 (6 bases). Looked up from germline, CDR1 is SQVTM and CDR2 is ANQGSEA. Trimming removed 4 bases at V and 1 base at J, with 12 bases between. The CDR3 covers 14 residues. DNA for the CDR3: TGCAGCGTTGCCGGGCGGGGCGGCACAGATACGCAGTATTTT. Its protein product is CSVAGRGGTDTQYF.

The gene calls are TRBV28 and TRBJ2-7; possible D gene TRBD2, 5 bases. Trimming pared 0 bases from V and 6 bases from J, leaving 12 bases between. The germline CDR1 and CDR2 sequences are MDHEN and SYDVKM. The CDR3 is 14 residues long. The CDR3 spells CASSLWPGTSEQYF. The CDR3 bases are TGTGCCAGCAGTTTATGGCCAGGTACTAGCGAGCAGTACTTC.

The chain recombines TRBV10-3 with TRBJ1-2, with D perhaps TRBD1 (5 bases). Deletions cut 3 bases from V and 0 bases from J, with 14 bases between. The CDR3 totals 16 residues. The germline gives CDR1 ENHRY, CDR2 SYGVKD. The DNA for the CDR3 is TGTGCCATCAGTGACCGGGGACTGAGAGCTAACTATGGCTACACCTTC. Translated: CAISDRGLRANYGYTF.

The chain joins TRBV5-1 to TRBJ1-2; D is possibly TRBD1 (5 bases). The V gene's germline CDR1 is SGHRS and CDR2 YFSETQ. Between the trimmed V and J ends, which lost 1 base and 0 bases, there was a span of 10 bases. The CDR3 runs 15 residues. CDR3 sequence: CASSLITGANYGYTF. The CDR3 DNA is TGCGCCAGCAGCTTGATTACAGGAGCTAACTATGGCTACACCTTC.